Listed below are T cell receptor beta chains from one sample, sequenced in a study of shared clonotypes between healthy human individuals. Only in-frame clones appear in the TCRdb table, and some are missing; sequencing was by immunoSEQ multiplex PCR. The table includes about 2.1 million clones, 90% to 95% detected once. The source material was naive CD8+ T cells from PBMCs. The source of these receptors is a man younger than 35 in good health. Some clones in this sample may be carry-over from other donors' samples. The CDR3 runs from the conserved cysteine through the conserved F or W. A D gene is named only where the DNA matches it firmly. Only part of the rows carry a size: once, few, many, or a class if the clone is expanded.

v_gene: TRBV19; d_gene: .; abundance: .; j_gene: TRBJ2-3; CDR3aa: CASSIAGGFLNTDTQYF; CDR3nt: TGTGCCAGTAGTATAGCGGGCGGGTTCCTTAACACAGATACGCAGTATTTT
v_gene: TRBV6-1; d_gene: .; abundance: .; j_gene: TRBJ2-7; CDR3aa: CHSRRYEQYF; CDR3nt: TGCCACAGCCGCCGGTACGAGCAGTACTTC
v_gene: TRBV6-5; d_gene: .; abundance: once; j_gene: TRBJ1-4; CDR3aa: CASSDSDEKLFF; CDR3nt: TGTGCCAGCAGTGACAGCGATGAAAAACTGTTTTTT
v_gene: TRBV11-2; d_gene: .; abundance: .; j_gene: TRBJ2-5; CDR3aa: CASTLGPFGGETQYF; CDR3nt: TGTGCCAGCACCCTCGGTCCTTTTGGCGGAGAGACCCAGTACTTC
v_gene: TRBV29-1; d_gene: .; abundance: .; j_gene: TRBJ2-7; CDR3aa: CSAGAGFYEQYF; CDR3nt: TGCAGTGCCGGGGCAGGGTTCTACGAGCAGTACTTC
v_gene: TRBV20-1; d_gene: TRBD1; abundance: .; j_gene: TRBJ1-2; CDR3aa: CSARVETGAPF; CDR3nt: TGCAGTGCTAGAGTTGAGACAGGGGCCCCTTTC
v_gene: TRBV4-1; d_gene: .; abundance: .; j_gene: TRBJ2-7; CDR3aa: CASSQETGEAYEQYF; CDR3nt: TGCGCCAGCAGCCAAGAAACCGGTGAGGCCTACGAGCAGTACTTC
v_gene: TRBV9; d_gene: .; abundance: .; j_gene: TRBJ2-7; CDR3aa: CASSADSPYEQYF; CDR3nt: TGTGCCAGCAGCGCCGACAGTCCCTACGAGCAGTACTTC
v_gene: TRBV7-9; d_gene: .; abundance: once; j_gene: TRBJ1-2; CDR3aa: CASSLGAEGPPRGYTF; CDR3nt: TGTGCCAGCAGCTTGGGGGCGGAGGGGCCCCCACGCGGCTACACCTTC
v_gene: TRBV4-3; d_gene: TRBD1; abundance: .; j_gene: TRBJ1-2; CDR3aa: CASSQVIRDRVDYGYTF; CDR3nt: TGCGCCAGCAGCCAAGTAATCCGGGACAGGGTAGACTATGGCTACACCTTC
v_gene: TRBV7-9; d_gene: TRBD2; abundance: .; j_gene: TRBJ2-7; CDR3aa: CASSQGLEAIAF; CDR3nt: TGTGCCAGCAGCCAGGGACTAGAGGCGATTGCCTTC
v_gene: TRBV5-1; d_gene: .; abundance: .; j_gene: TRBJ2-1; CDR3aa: CASSLLAEGYNEQFF; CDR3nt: TGCGCCAGCAGCTTGTTAGCGGAGGGGTACAATGAGCAGTTCTTC
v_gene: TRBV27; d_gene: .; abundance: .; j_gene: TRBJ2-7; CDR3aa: CASSLGPSSSYEQYF; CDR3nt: TGTGCCAGCAGTTTAGGGCCCTCCAGCTCCTACGAGCAGTACTTC
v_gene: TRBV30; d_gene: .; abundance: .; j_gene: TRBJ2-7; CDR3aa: CAWSGGERVSSYEQYF; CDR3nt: TGTGCCTGGAGTGGAGGGGAGCGGGTGAGCTCCTACGAGCAGTACTTC
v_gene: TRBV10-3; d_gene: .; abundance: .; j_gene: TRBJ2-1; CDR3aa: CAIRPPIAAEQFF; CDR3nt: TGTGCCATCAGACCCCCTATAGCGGCCGAGCAGTTCTTC
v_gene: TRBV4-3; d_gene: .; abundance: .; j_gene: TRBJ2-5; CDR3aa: CASSQVQGETQYF; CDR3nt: TGCGCCAGCAGCCAAGTTCAGGGAGAGACCCAGTACTTC
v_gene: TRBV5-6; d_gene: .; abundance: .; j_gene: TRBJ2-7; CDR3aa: CASSLGTQEQYF; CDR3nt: TGTGCCAGCAGCCTTGGGACGCAGGAGCAGTACTTC
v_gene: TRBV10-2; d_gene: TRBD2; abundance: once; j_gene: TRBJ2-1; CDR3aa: CASRGLAGADEQFF; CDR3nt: TGCGCCAGCAGAGGACTAGCGGGAGCCGATGAGCAGTTCTTC
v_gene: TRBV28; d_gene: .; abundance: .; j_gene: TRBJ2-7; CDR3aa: CASSLTGTPSYEQYF; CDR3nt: TGTGCCAGCAGCTTGACCGGGACTCCATCCTACGAGCAGTACTTC
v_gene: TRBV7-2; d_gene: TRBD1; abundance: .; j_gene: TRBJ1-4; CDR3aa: CASSPGQGGKLFF; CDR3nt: TGTGCCAGCAGCCCAGGACAGGGTGGAAAACTGTTTTTT
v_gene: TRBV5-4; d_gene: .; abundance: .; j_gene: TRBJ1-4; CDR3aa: CASSPRGAANEKLFF; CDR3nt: TGTGCCAGCAGCCCCCGGGGGGCGGCTAATGAAAAACTGTTTTTT
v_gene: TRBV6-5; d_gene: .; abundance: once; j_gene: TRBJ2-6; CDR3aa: CASSSSGIDGTNVLTF; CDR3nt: TGTGCCAGCAGTTCTTCAGGGATCGATGGGACCAACGTCCTGACTTTC
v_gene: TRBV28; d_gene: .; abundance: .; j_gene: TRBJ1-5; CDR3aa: CASSPRLRDRPQHF; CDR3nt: TGTGCCAGCAGCCCCCGGTTAAGGGATCGTCCCCAGCATTTT
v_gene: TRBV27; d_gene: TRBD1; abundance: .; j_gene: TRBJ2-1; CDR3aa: CASSIGTGGINEQFF; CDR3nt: TGTGCCAGCAGTATCGGGACAGGGGGCATCAATGAGCAGTTCTTC
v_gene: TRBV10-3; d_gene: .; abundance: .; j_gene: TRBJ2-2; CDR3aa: CAIRGTGTSGPGELFF; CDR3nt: TGTGCCATCAGGGGGACCGGGACTTCAGGGCCCGGGGAGCTGTTTTTT
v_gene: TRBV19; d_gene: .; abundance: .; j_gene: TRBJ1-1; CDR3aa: CASSWAALGNTEAFF; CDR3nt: TGTGCCAGTAGTTGGGCAGCCCTAGGGAACACTGAAGCTTTCTTT